This TCR beta chain was recorded in a study of blood T cell repertoires in COVID-19. Across the whole study: COVID-19 samples collected from the United States, Italy and Spain covered acute and convalescent phases.

In the original analysis: Amplified reference gene primers provided the basis for estimating nucleated cell counts. The table came from immunoSEQ multiplex PCR; TCRdb's copy has only in-frame clones and leaves some out. V and J calls and clone size are those listed in that table; D and trimming were worked out from the DNA. The sample records about 210,000 clones, about 80% being singletons. The germline gives CDR1 SEHNR, CDR2 FQNEAQ (reference sequence). CDR3 length: 13 amino acids. Trimming pared 1 base from V and 4 bases from J, leaving 7 bases between. The sample comprised peripheral blood. The chain carries TRBV7-9 and TRBJ1-2; no clear D gene. The TCR sequence derives from a man aged 60-69 years with acute or convalescent COVID-19. DNA for the CDR3: TGTGCCAGCAGCTTAGGAGCGGCCTATGGCTACACCTTC. Its protein product is CASSLGAAYGYTF.